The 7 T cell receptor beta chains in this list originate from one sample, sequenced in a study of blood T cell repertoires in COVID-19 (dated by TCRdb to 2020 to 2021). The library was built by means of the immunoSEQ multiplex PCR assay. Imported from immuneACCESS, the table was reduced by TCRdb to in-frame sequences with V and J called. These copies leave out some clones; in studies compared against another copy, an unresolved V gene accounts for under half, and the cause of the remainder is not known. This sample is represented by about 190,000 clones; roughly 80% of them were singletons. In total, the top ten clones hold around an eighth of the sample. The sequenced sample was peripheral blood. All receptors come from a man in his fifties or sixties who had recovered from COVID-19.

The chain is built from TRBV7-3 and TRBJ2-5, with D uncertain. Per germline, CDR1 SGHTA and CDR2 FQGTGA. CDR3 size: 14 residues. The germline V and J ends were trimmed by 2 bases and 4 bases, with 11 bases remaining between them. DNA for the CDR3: TGTGCCAGCAGCTTACGAGTTAGTGGAGAGACCCAGTACTTC. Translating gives CASSLRVSGETQYF.

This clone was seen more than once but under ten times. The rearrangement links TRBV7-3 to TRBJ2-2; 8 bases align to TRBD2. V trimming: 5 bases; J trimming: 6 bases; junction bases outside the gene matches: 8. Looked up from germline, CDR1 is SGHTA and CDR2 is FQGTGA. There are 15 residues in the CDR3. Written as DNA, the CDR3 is TGTGCCAGCAGCCTAGGACTAGCTTTGCCCGGGGAGCTGTTTTTT. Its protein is CASSLGLALPGELFF. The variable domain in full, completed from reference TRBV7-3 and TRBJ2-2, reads GAGVSQTPSNKVTEKGKYVELRCDPISGHTALYWYRQSLGQGPEFLIYFQGTGAADDSGLPNDRFFAVRPEGSVSTLKIQRTERGDSAVYLCASSLGLALPGELFFGEGSRLTVL.

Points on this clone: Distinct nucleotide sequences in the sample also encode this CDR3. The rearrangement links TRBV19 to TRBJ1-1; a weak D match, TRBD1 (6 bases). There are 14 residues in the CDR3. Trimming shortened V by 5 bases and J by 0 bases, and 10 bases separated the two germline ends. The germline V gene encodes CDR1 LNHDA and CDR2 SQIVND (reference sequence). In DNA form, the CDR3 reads TGTGCCAGTAGTTTACAGGGAGTGAACACTGAAGCTTTCTTT. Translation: CASSLQGVNTEAFF.

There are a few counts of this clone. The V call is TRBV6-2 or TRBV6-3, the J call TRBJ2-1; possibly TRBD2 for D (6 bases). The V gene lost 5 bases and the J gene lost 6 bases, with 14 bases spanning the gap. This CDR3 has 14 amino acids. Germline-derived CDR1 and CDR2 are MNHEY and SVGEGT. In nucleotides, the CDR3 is TGTGCCAGCAGTCCGGGGGACTGGGGCAATGAGCAGTTCTTC. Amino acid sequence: CASSPGDWGNEQFF.

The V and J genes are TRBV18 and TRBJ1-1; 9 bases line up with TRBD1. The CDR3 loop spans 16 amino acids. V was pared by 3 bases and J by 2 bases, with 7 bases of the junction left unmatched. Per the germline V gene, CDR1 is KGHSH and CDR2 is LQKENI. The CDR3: CASSPPGQGANTEAFF. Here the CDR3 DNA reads TGTGCCAGCTCACCTCCGGGACAGGGAGCCAACACTGAAGCTTTCTTT.

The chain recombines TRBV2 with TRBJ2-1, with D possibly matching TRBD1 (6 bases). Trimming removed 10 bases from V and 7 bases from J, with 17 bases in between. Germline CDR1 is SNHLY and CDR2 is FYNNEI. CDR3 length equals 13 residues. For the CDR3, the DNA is TGTGCCACCGCCCGGGACACGACAAATGAGCAGTTCTTC. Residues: CATARDTTNEQFF.

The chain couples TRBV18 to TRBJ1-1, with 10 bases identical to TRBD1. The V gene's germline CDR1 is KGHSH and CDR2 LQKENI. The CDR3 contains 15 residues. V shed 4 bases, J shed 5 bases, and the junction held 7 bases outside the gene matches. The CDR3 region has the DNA TGTGCCAGCTCACTAACCGGGACAGGGGAAACTGAAGCTTTCTTT. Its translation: CASSLTGTGETEAFF.